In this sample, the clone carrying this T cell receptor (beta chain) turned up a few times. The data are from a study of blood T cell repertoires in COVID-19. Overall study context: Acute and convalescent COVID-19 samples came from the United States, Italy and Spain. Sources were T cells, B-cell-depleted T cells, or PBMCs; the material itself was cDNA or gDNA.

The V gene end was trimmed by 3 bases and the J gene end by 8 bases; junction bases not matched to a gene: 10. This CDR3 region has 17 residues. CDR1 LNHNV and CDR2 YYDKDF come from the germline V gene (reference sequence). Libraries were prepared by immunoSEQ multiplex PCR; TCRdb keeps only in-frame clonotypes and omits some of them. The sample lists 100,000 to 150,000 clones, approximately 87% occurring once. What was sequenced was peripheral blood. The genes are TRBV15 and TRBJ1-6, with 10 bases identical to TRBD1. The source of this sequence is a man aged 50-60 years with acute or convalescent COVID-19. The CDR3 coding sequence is TGTGCCACCAGCAGGGAGACCGGGACAGGGGTTGATTCACCCCTCCACTTT. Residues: CATSRETGTGVDSPLHF.